This TCR beta chain was profiled in a study of blood T cell repertoires in COVID-19. For the study at large: Acute-phase and convalescent COVID-19 samples originated in the United States, Italy and Spain. PBMCs, B-cell-depleted T cells, or T cells provided the cDNA or gDNA that made up the material.

Germline assignment: CDR1 LNHDA and CDR2 SQIVND (reference sequence). The length of the CDR3 is 14 residues. Seattle-derived patients entered the study during active infection and were followed longitudinally. Per the authors' pipeline: Quantification of nucleated cells was approximated via reference gene primer amplification. The table came from immunoSEQ multiplex PCR; TCRdb's copy has only in-frame clones and leaves some out. V and J calls and clone size come straight from that table; D and trimming were deduced from the DNA. The sample includes about 290,000 clones, nearly 90% of them seen just once.

The TCR originated in a woman aged 30 to 39 with COVID-19, enrolled during active disease. Sequencing was carried out using peripheral blood. This sequence joins TRBV19 and TRBJ2-4; perhaps TRBD1 as D (6 bases). CDR3 loop: CTGIKVGAKNIQYF. For the CDR3, the DNA is TGTACAGGGATAAAGGTAGGGGCCAAAAACATTCAGTACTTC.